This T cell receptor (beta chain) was captured by sequencing in a study of blood T cell repertoires in COVID-19. In the study overall: The samples span acute and convalescent COVID-19 from the United States, Italy and Spain. From T cells, B-cell-depleted T cells, or PBMCs came the material, which was cDNA or gDNA.

The CDR3 consists of 15 residues. As originally analysed: By means of reference gene primer amplification, nucleated cell counts were estimated. The data were produced by immunoSEQ multiplex PCR, yet TCRdb's version contains in-frame clones alone and is incomplete. V and J calls and clone size follow that table, whereas D and trimming were derived from the DNA. This table holds about 120,000 clones, about four fifths found once. This clonotype originated in a man aged 65 to 85 with acute or convalescent COVID-19. The sample consisted of peripheral blood. The rearrangement links TRBV1 to TRBJ1-2; whether TRBD1, the table's D call, matches the DNA was not checked. TRBV1 is a pseudogene segment. The DNA of the CDR3 is TGCACCAGCAGCCAAAACCGGGACAGGGACTATGGCTACACCTTC. The encoded protein is CTSSQNRDRDYGYTF.